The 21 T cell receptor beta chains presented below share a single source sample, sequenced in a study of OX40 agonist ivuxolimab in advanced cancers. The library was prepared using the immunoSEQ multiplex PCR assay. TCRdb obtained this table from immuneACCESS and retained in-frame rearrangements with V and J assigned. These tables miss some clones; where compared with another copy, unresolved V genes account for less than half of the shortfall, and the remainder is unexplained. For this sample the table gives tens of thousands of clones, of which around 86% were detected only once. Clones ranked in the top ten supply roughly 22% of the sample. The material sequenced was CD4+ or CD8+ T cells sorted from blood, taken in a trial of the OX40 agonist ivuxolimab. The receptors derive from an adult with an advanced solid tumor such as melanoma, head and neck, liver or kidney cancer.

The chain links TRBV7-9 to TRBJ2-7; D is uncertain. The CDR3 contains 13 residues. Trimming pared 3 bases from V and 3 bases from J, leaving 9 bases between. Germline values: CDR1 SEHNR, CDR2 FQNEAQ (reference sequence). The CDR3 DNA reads TGTGCCAGCAGCTTTGGCAGAGACTACGAGCAGTACTTC. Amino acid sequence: CASSFGRDYEQYF. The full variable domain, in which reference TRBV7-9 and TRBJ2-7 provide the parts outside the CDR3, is DTGVSQNPRHKITKRGQNVTFRCDPISEHNRLYWYRQTLGQGPEFLTYFQNEAQLEKSRLLSDRFSAERPKGSFSTLEIQRTEQGDSAMYLCASSFGRDYEQYFGPGTRLTVT.

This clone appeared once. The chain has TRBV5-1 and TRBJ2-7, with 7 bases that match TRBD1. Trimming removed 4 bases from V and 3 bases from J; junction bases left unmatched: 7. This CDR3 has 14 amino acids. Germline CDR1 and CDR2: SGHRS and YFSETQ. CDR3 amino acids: CASSPWTGNYEQYF. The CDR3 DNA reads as TGCGCCAGCAGCCCATGGACAGGTAACTACGAGCAGTACTTC. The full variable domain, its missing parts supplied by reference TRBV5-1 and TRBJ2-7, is KAGVTQTPRYLIKTRGQQVTLSCSPISGHRSVSWYQQTPGQGLQFLFEYFSETQRNKGNFPGRFSGRQFSNSRSEMNVSTLELGDSALYLCASSPWTGNYEQYFGPGTRLTVT.

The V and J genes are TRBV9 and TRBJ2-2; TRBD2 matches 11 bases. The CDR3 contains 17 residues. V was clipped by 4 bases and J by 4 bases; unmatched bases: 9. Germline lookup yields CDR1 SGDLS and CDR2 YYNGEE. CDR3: CASSIPLAGGGTGELFF. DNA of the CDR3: TGTGCCAGCAGCATACCCCTAGCGGGAGGCGGCACCGGGGAGCTGTTTTTT.

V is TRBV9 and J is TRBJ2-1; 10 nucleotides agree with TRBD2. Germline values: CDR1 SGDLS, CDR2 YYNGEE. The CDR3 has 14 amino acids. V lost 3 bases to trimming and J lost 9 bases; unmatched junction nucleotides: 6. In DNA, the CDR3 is TGTGCCAGCAGCGCCTCTAGCGGGGGCGCTGAGCAGTTCTTC. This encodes CASSASSGGAEQFF.

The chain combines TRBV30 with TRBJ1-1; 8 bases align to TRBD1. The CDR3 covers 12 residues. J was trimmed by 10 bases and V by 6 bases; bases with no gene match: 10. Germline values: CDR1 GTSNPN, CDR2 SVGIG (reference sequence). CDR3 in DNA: TGTGCCTGCCAGGGGGTAACAGGGGGAGCTTTCTTT. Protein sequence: CACQGVTGGAFF.

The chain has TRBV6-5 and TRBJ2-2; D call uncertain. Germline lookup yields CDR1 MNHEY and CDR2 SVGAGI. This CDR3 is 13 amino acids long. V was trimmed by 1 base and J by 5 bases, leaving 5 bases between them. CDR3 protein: CASSYLGTGELFF. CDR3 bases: TGTGCCAGCAGTTACTTAGGTACCGGGGAGCTGTTTTTT.

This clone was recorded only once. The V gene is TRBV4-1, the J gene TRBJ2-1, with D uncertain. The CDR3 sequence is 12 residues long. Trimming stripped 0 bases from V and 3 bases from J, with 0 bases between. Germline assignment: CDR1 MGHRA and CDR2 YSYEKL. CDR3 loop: CASSQDYNEQFF. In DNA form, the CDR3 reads TGCGCCAGCAGCCAAGACTACAATGAGCAGTTCTTC.

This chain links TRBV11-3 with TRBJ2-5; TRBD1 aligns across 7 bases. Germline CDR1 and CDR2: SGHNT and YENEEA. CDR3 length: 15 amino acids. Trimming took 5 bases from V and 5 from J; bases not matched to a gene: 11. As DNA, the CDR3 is TGTGCCAGCAGCACCCGACAGGGCGGCGGGGAGACCCAGTACTTC. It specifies CASSTRQGGGETQYF. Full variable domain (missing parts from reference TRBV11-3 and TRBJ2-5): EAGVVQSPRYKIIEKKQPVAFWCNPISGHNTLYWYLQNLGQGPELLIRYENEEAVDDSQLPKDRFSAERLKGVDSTLKIQPAELGDSAVYLCASSTRQGGGETQYFGPGTRLLVL.

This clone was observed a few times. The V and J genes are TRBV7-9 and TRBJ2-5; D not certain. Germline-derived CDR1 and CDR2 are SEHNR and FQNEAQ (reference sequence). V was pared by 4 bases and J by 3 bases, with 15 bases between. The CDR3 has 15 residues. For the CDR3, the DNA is TGTGCCAGCAGCTCTACTAAGGGCTGGGAAGAGACCCAGTACTTC. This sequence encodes CASSSTKGWEETQYF.

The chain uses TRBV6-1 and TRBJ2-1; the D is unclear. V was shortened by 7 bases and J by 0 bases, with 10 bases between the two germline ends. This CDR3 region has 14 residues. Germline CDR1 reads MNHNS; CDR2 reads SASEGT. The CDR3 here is CASKIRGSYNEQFF. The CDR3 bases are TGTGCCAGCAAGATAAGAGGCTCCTACAATGAGCAGTTCTTC.

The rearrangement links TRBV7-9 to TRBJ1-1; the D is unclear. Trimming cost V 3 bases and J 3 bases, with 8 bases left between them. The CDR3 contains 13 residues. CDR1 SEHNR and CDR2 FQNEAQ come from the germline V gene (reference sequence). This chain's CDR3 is CASSLSGYTEAFF. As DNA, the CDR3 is TGTGCCAGCAGCTTGAGCGGTTACACTGAAGCTTTCTTT.

This CDR3 is CASRAGDEQYF. The CDR3 bases are TGTGCCAGCCGGGCGGGGGACGAGCAGTACTTC. The chain combines TRBV28 with TRBJ2-7; 7 bases line up with TRBD2. J gave up 5 bases and V 8 bases, and 3 bases lay outside the gene matches. There are 11 residues in the CDR3. Germline V lookup: CDR1 MDHEN, CDR2 SYDVKM.

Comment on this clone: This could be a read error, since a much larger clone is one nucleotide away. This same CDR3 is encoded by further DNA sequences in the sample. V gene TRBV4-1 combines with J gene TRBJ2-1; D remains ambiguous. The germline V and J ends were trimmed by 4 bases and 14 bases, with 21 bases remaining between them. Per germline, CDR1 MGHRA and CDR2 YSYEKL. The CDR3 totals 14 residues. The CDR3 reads CASSPTIVSGMEFF. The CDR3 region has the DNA TGCGCCAGCAGCCCCACCATAGTGTCAGGAATGGAGTTCTTC.

The CDR3 nucleotides read TGTGCCAGCAGTCCCACGCTACAGGGGGCTCTGCAGTTCTTC. Protein: CASSPTLQGALQFF. The V call is TRBV6-4, the J call TRBJ2-1; 9 positions match TRBD1. CDR3 length: 14 residues. Germline lookup yields CDR1 MRHNA and CDR2 SNTAGT. Trimming cost V 5 bases and J 12 bases; bases outside gene matches: 11.

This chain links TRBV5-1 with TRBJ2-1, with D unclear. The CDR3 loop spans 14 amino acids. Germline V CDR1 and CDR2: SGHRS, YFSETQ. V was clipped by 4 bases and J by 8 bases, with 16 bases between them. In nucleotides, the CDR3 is TGCGCCAGCAGCACCTCGACCGCCCCCGATGAGCAGTTCTTC. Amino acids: CASSTSTAPDEQFF.

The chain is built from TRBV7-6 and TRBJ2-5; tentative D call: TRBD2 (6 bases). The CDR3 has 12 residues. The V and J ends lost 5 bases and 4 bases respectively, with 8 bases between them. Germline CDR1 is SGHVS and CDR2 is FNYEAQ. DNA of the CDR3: TGTGCCAGCAGCGGGACTCTAGAGACCCAGTACTTC. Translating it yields CASSGTLETQYF.

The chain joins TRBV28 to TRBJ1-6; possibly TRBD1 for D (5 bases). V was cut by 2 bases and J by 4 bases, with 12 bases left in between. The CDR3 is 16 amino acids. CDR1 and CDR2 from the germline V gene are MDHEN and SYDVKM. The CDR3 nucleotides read TGTGCCAGCAGTTTAGAACCGGGACCGTATAATTCACCCCTCCACTTT. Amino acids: CASSLEPGPYNSPLHF.

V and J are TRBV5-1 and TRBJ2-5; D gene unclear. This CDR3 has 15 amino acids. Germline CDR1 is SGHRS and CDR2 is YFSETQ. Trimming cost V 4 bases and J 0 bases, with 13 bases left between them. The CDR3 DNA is TGCGCCAGCAGCACCTCCACACCGTACCAAGAGACCCAGTACTTC. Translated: CASSTSTPYQETQYF.

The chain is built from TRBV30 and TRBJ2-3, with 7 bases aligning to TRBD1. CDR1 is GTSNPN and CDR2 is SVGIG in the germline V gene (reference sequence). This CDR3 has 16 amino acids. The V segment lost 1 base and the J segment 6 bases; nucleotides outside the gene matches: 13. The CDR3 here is CAWSGPVGGPADTQYF. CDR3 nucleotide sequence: TGTGCCTGGAGTGGACCGGTAGGGGGCCCCGCCGATACGCAGTATTTT.

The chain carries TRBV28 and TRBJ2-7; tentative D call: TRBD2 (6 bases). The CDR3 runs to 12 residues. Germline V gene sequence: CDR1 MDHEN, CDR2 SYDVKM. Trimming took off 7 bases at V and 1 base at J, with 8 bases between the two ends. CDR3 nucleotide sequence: TGTGCCAGCATGGAGGGATCCTACGAGCAGTACTTC. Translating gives CASMEGSYEQYF.

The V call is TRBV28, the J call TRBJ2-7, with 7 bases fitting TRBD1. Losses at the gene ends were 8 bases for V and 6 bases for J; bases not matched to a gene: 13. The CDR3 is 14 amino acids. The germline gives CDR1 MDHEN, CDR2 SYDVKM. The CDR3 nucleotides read TGTGCCAGCTCTGAGGCGACAGGGAGAGGCGAGCAGTACTTC. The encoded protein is CASSEATGRGEQYF.